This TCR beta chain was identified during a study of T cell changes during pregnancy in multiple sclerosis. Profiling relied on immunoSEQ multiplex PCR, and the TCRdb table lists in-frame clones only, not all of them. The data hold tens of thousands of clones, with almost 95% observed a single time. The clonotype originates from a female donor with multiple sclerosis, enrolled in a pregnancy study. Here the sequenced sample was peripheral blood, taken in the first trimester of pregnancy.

CDR3 region: CASSLGQGGAPLHF. DNA of the CDR3: TGTGCCAGCAGCTTGGGTCAAGGAGGTGCACCCCTCCACTTT. The chain couples TRBV5-4 to TRBJ1-6; D is uncertain. The V gene lost 0 bases and the J gene lost 11 bases, with 12 bases spanning the gap. The germline gives CDR1 SGHNT, CDR2 YYREEE (reference sequence). This CDR3 is 14 amino acids long.